This T cell receptor (beta chain) was identified during a study of CD8 T cells in ankylosing spondylitis (dated by TCRdb to between 2016 and 2019). Context from the whole study: The study set out to find disease-linked TCR variants by profiling T cell receptor beta repertoires in ankylosing spondylitis patients and healthy donors. Peripheral blood samples were taken, and synovial fluid was additionally collected from ankylosing spondylitis patients. The full study cohort comprised 25 ankylosing spondylitis patients and 85 to 120 healthy donors.

This clonotype was observed many times. No antigen is known for it. No base qualities exist here, and no much larger clone lies one base off it. The paper's findings and limits, for the study overall: Some motif variants had previously been reported in the synovial fluid and blood of reactive arthritis patients, which suggests shared mechanisms of disease initiation. A TCR beta motif made up of 7 to 9 highly homologous amino acid variants appeared to be characteristic of blood from ankylosing spondylitis patients. The disease-linked clones had a CD8+ phenotype and were found at relatively low frequencies in peripheral blood. According to the report, matched synovial fluid samples from ankylosing spondylitis patients were significantly enriched for the disease-linked clones.

In the germline V gene (reference sequence), CDR1 corresponds to LGHDT and CDR2 to YNNKEL. V is cut by 0 bases and J by 4 bases, and the space between the germline ends is 12 bases. Spanning cysteine to phenylalanine, the CDR3 consists of 15 amino acids. Only CDR3 DNA is held: 45 bases, read in frame from base 1. The data were produced on an Illumina HiSeq 2500. TCR beta libraries were prepared by quantitative 5'-RACE with molecular barcodes. The authors processed their data as follows. Disease-linked TCR variants were identified with a new computational method built on a probabilistic model of VDJ rearrangement. TCRdb reprocessing: public reads trimmed at Q25 with fastp, clones called with MiXCR, in-frame beta chains kept. Rows are unified per CDR3 protein, each entry keeping the most common DNA and genes. The V and J calls, along with clone size, are taken from TCRdb and not from the paper's own processing. Across this sample there are 220,000 or so distinct CDR3 sequences, with more than 9% seen only once. 20% to 25% of the sample goes to the ten largest clones.

The clonotype comes from a male donor with ankylosing spondylitis or in good health (not recorded which). Recombination connected TRBV3-1 to TRBJ1-2; the D segment could be TRBD1, given 5 matching bases. What was sequenced was blood, either unsorted or a sorted T cell fraction (not recorded which). The bases are TGTGCCAGCAGCCAAGATCGGAGGGGTCGCTATGGCTACACCTTC. It translates to CASSQDRRGRYGYTF.